This record looks at one T cell receptor (beta chain) sequence and its context. These data come from a study of blood T cell repertoires in COVID-19. After removal of 3 bases from V and 4 bases from J, the junction contained 6 bases not matched to a gene. CDR3 length equals 15 residues. Germline V lookup: CDR1 SGHTA, CDR2 FQGTGA. Sequencing used immunoSEQ multiplex PCR; TCRdb keeps in-frame clones, though not all of them. This sample has 150,000 to 200,000 clones; roughly 80% occur once, and the top ten carry around 6%. This chain uses TRBV7-3 with TRBJ1-2; 9 nucleotides agree with TRBD1. The sequence was obtained from a woman in her forties with COVID-19, enrolled during active disease. The sequenced sample consisted of peripheral blood. CDR3 protein: CASSFAPGQGYGYTF. The CDR3 DNA follows: TGTGCCAGCAGCTTTGCCCCGGGACAGGGCTATGGCTACACCTTC.